These T cell receptor beta chains were read from a single sample in a study of response to subunit inactivated influenza vaccine. Each CDR3 protein is one row after TCRdb ran MiXCR on the RT-PCR reads. The sample lists 500,000 to 550,000 distinct CDR3 sequences, 6.5% to 8% occurring once. The source material was PBMCs from blood, sampled roughly 24 months after vaccination. These receptors were collected from a man in his fifties or sixties who received an inactivated influenza vaccine. The CDR3 runs from the conserved cysteine through the conserved F or W. D genes are given only for firm matches. Rows may omit the clone size; those that give it use once, few, many or a size class.

clone_size j_call d_call v_call cdr3_aa cdr3_nt
many TRBJ2-7 NA TRBV7-2 CASSSPDSYEQYF TGTGCCAGCAGCTCCCCGGACAGCTACGAGCAGTACTTC
many TRBJ1-2 TRBD1 TRBV20-1 CSTDRGTEGYTF TGCAGTACAGACAGGGGAACAGAAGGCTACACCTTC
NA TRBJ2-7 TRBD2 TRBV20-1 CSARQGLAANEQYF TGCAGTGCGAGACAGGGACTAGCGGCAAACGAGCAGTACTTC
many TRBJ2-7 NA TRBV9 CASSVSGTPYEQYF TGTGCCAGCAGCGTTAGCGGCACTCCCTACGAGCAGTACTTC
many TRBJ2-1 NA TRBV5-1 CASSLMTLGDEQFF TGCGCCAGCAGCTTGATGACCCTCGGGGATGAGCAGTTCTTC
many TRBJ2-5 TRBD2 TRBV29-1 CSVERTSGRPQETQYF TGCAGCGTTGAACGGACTAGCGGGAGGCCACAAGAGACCCAGTACTTC
NA TRBJ2-1 NA TRBV24-1 CATSDPFPNGRKSYNEQFF TGTGCCACCAGTGATCCCTTCCCTAATGGTCGAAAGTCCTACAATGAGCAGTTCTTC
few TRBJ2-7 NA TRBV20-1 CSARALHEQYF TGCAGTGCTAGGGCTCTCCACGAGCAGTACTTC
many TRBJ1-6 NA TRBV20-1 CSARDGHGGVKSPLHF TGCAGTGCTAGAGATGGGCACGGAGGGGTGAAATCACCCCTCCACTTT
NA TRBJ2-1 TRBD2 TRBV10-3 CATTVGAGEDEQFF TGTGCCACCACGGTAGGGGCGGGGGAAGATGAGCAGTTCTTC
few TRBJ1-6 NA TRBV6-2/TRBV6-3 CASSYNSDNSPLHF TGTGCCAGCAGTTATAACTCCGACAATTCACCCCTCCACTTT
NA TRBJ2-2 TRBD2 TRBV7-2 CASSFGLAVTGELFF TGTGCCAGCAGCTTTGGACTAGCAGTTACCGGGGAGCTGTTTTTT
NA TRBJ2-2 NA TRBV28 CASSSLLGGRRKTGELFF TGTGCCAGCAGTTCCCTCTTGGGGGGTCGTAGGAAAACCGGGGAGCTGTTTTTT
many TRBJ1-1 NA TRBV7-6 CASSNTFRTSTAGRAFF TGTGCCAGCAGCAACACCTTTCGGACCAGCACGGCCGGTCGGGCTTTCTTT
few TRBJ1-1 NA TRBV20-1 CSARGRGNTEAFF TGCAGTGCTAGGGGGCGGGGGAACACTGAAGCTTTCTTT
NA TRBJ2-7 TRBD2 TRBV5-1 CASSLRRTSGRIGAYEQYF TGCGCCAGCAGCTTGCGTAGGACTAGCGGGAGGATTGGGGCCTACGAGCAGTACTTC
few TRBJ2-2 NA TRBV9 CASSASWEDLGELFF TGTGCCAGCAGCGCATCTTGGGAAGACTTAGGGGAGCTGTTTTTT
many TRBJ1-2 NA TRBV15 CATSRVGGLYGYTF TGTGCCACCAGCCGAGTTGGGGGGCTATATGGCTACACCTTC
NA TRBJ1-1 NA TRBV29-1 CSARSGGRVTEAFF TGCAGCGCCCGGTCCGGGGGCCGGGTCACTGAAGCTTTCTTT
many TRBJ2-1 TRBD2 TRBV20-1 CSARGLAVIYNEQFF TGCAGTGCTAGAGGACTAGCGGTGATATACAATGAGCAGTTCTTC
few TRBJ2-3 NA TRBV7-9 CASSLARGGRSTDTQYF TGTGCCAGCAGCTTAGCGCGAGGGGGACGCAGCACAGATACGCAGTATTTT
many TRBJ1-1 NA TRBV7-9 CASSPRGGDTEAFF TGTGCCAGCAGCCCGAGAGGAGGGGACACTGAAGCTTTCTTT
NA TRBJ2-3 TRBD1 TRBV7-2 CASSPGQGGTQYF TGTGCCAGCAGCCCCGGACAGGGAGGTACGCAGTATTTT
NA TRBJ2-1 TRBD2 TRBV12-3/TRBV12-4 CASSLGMTSGGFTEQFF TGTGCCAGCAGTTTGGGGATGACTAGCGGGGGCTTCACTGAGCAGTTCTTC
many TRBJ2-2 NA TRBV5-1 CASSLGGDTGELFF TGCGCCAGCAGCTTGGGTGGTGACACCGGGGAGCTGTTTTTT
many TRBJ1-1 NA TRBV29-1 CSVVTPEAFF TGCAGCGTTGTTACACCTGAAGCTTTCTTT
many TRBJ2-3 TRBD1 TRBV5-1 CASSLTGASTDTQYF TGCGCCAGCAGCTTGACAGGGGCGAGCACAGATACGCAGTATTTT
few TRBJ2-1 NA TRBV7-3 CASSPSVVRYNEQFF TGTGCCAGCAGCCCTAGCGTCGTGCGGTACAATGAGCAGTTCTTC
NA TRBJ2-7 NA TRBV6-2/TRBV6-3 CASSRSQNRFPYEQYF TGTGCCAGCAGCCGTTCCCAGAACAGGTTCCCCTACGAGCAGTACTTC
NA TRBJ2-5 TRBD1 TRBV11-2 CASSFYRGSRETQYF TGTGCCAGCAGCTTCTACAGGGGCTCTCGAGAGACCCAGTACTTC
NA TRBJ2-2 NA TRBV15 CATSRTQTTPGELFF TGTGCCACCAGCAGAACTCAAACTACCCCCGGGGAGCTGTTTTTT
many TRBJ1-6 NA TRBV3-1 CASSQGSARRPLHF TGTGCCAGCAGCCAAGGATCAGCCCGCCGGCCCCTCCACTTT
many TRBJ1-2 TRBD1 TRBV10-3 CAIVKDRGSGYGYTF TGTGCCATCGTAAAGGACAGGGGGTCTGGGTATGGCTACACCTTC
many TRBJ2-5 TRBD1 TRBV6-5 CASSFAPRGRETQYF TGTGCCAGCAGTTTCGCTCCCAGGGGGCGAGAGACCCAGTACTTC
many TRBJ2-5 NA TRBV10-3 CAISDGTGETQYF TGTGCCATCAGTGACGGGACGGGAGAGACCCAGTACTTC
many TRBJ1-1 NA TRBV10-3 CAISDGPPRDTEAFF TGTGCCATCAGTGACGGGCCCCCCAGGGACACTGAAGCTTTCTTT
few TRBJ2-1 NA TRBV7-9 CASRPPVTEQFF TGTGCCAGCAGGCCTCCGGTTACTGAGCAGTTCTTC
NA TRBJ1-5 TRBD1 TRBV15 CAISTTGGNQPQHF TGTGCCATCAGTACAACAGGGGGCAATCAGCCCCAGCATTTT
few TRBJ2-7 NA TRBV12-3/TRBV12-4 CASSSSHDYEQYF TGTGCCAGCAGTTCCAGCCACGACTACGAGCAGTACTTC
many TRBJ2-1 NA TRBV12-3/TRBV12-4 CASSLRTGYNEQFF TGTGCCAGCAGCCTGAGGACGGGCTACAATGAGCAGTTCTTC
few TRBJ1-2 NA TRBV7-3 CASSPGGAGYGYTF TGTGCCAGCAGCCCCGGGGGCGCGGGTTATGGCTACACCTTC
NA TRBJ1-6 TRBD1 TRBV20-1 CSAQRAGGLEDSPLYF TGCAGTGCTCAAAGAGCAGGGGGCTTAGAGGATTCACCCCTCTACTTT
many TRBJ2-7 TRBD1 TRBV12-3/TRBV12-4 CASSLRRQGGIPYEQYF TGTGCCAGCAGTCTCAGAAGACAGGGTGGGATCCCCTACGAGCAGTACTTC
NA TRBJ1-2 NA TRBV28 CASSPETTNYGYTF TGTGCCAGCAGTCCGGAGACAACTAACTATGGCTACACCTTC
few TRBJ2-2 NA TRBV6-9 CASSYTAGELFF TGTGCCAGCAGCTACACGGCCGGGGAGCTGTTTTTT
NA TRBJ1-4 NA TRBV4-1 CASSQEGLGWEKLVF TGCGCCAGCAGCCAAGAAGGATTGGGGTGGGAAAAACTGGTTTTT
many TRBJ2-7 TRBD2 TRBV3-1 CASSAGTSGREQYF TGTGCCAGCAGCGCCGGGACTAGCGGGAGAGAGCAGTACTTC
NA TRBJ1-3 TRBD1 TRBV6-1 CASRGMGQGSETTRNTIYF TGTGCCAGCAGGGGAATGGGACAGGGATCGGAAACCACTCGAAACACCATATATTTT
few TRBJ2-1 NA TRBV4-3 CASSREGGEQFF TGCGCCAGCAGCCGGGAAGGGGGGGAGCAGTTCTTC
NA TRBJ2-7 NA TRBV5-4 CASRRVGQSYYEQYF TGTGCCAGCAGACGCGTCGGACAGTCGTACTACGAGCAGTACTTC
many TRBJ2-1 NA TRBV10-3 CAISESTGQHKRGSYNEQFF TGTGCCATCAGTGAGTCTACAGGACAGCATAAGCGGGGCTCCTACAATGAGCAGTTCTTC
few TRBJ2-3 NA TRBV25-1 CASSGPLTGSPMSYTDTQYF TGTGCCAGCAGTGGCCCCCTTACAGGGAGCCCCATGTCATACACAGATACGCAGTATTTT
many TRBJ2-3 NA TRBV5-1 CASSLDRGTDTQYF TGCGCCAGCAGCTTGGACAGAGGCACAGATACGCAGTATTTT
NA TRBJ2-1 TRBD2 TRBV15 CATSREPGLSFYNEQFF TGTGCCACCAGCAGGGAACCGGGACTAAGTTTCTACAATGAGCAGTTCTTC
NA TRBJ2-2 NA TRBV7-2 CASSLVGGRTGELFF TGTGCCAGCAGCTTAGTGGGGGGCAGGACCGGGGAGCTGTTTTTT
few TRBJ2-7 TRBD1 TRBV5-5 CASSLAGQGSSEQYF TGTGCCAGCAGCTTGGCGGGACAGGGGAGTAGCGAGCAGTACTTC
few TRBJ2-1 TRBD2 TRBV12-3/TRBV12-4 CASSPSGGIYNEQFF TGTGCCAGCAGTCCTAGCGGGGGGATCTACAATGAGCAGTTCTTC